The 9 T cell receptor beta chains given below trace back to one sample, sequenced in a study of prognosis after radiotherapy for stage I lung cancer. TCR beta CDR3 was amplified from genomic DNA by two-round multiplex PCR. Primers specific to each TRBV and TRBJ gene were used in first-round PCR. TCRdb reprocessed the multiplex PCR reads with MiXCR, giving one entry per CDR3 protein. Here the sample spans about 17,000 distinct CDR3 sequences, approximately 17% being singletons. The input for sequencing was PBMCs, taken before or after stereotactic body radiation therapy (not recorded which). The source of these receptors is a donor of 50 years or more with non-small cell lung cancer.

The table lists this clonotype with many counts. The chain joins TRBV4-3 to TRBJ2-1; D gene uncertain. V was clipped by 1 base and J by 4 bases, with 11 bases between them. CDR3 length equals 15 residues. Germline V gene lookup returns CDR1 LGHNA and CDR2 YSLEER. The CDR3 loop reads CASSQAHGEYNEQFF. The CDR3 region has the DNA TGCGCCAGCAGCCAAGCCCACGGAGAGTACAATGAGCAGTTCTTC.

In its sample, this clonotype was seen many times. The chain employs TRBV7-2 and TRBJ1-3, with 9 bases fitting TRBD1. CDR3 length: 15 amino acids. Germline trimming cut 4 bases from V and 4 bases from J; bases unmatched to any gene: 5. The germline V gene has CDR1 SGHTA and CDR2 FQGNSA. In nucleotides, the CDR3 is TGTGCCAGCAGCTACGGGACAGGGAAGGGAAACACCATATATTTT. Translation: CASSYGTGKGNTIYF.

Many counts were recorded for this clonotype. The chain uses TRBV9 and TRBJ1-2; D is possibly TRBD1 (5 bases). CDR1 is SGDLS, CDR2 YYNGEE, per germline. V was pared by 1 base and J by 5 bases, with 15 bases between. This CDR3 spans 15 amino acids. CDR3 protein: CASSVIPGPQYGYTF. The CDR3 coding sequence is TGTGCCAGCAGCGTAATACCGGGACCCCAATATGGCTACACCTTC.

This clonotype was found many times. The chain combines TRBV3-1 with TRBJ2-5; D call uncertain. CDR3 length: 12 residues. Germline lookup yields CDR1 LGHDT and CDR2 YNNKEL (reference sequence). V dropped 2 bases and J dropped 4 bases, with 5 bases sitting between them. CDR3 sequence: CASSQLSETQYF. The CDR3 coding sequence is TGTGCCAGCAGCCAATTGTCAGAGACCCAGTACTTC.

This clonotype was recorded at least ten times. This chain uses TRBV9 with TRBJ2-3; 7 bases are shared with TRBD1. J gave up 8 bases and V 2 bases, and 8 bases lay outside the gene matches. CDR1 and CDR2 from the germline V gene are SGDLS and YYNGEE. This CDR3 is 14 amino acids long. The CDR3 spells CASSVDRDPVTQYF. The CDR3 DNA follows: TGTGCCAGCAGCGTCGACAGGGACCCTGTTACGCAGTATTTT.

This clonotype has at least ten counts. The CDR3 reads CASSQLGSSYNEQFF. The DNA for the CDR3 is TGCGCCAGCAGCCAATTAGGGAGCTCCTACAATGAGCAGTTCTTC. The chain combines TRBV4-1 with TRBJ2-1; possible D gene TRBD2, 5 bases. V dropped 2 bases and J dropped 0 bases, with 8 bases sitting between them. The CDR3 covers 15 residues. CDR1 MGHRA and CDR2 YSYEKL come from the germline V gene.

This clonotype was seen ten or more times. The chain recombines TRBV6-1 with TRBJ2-5; TRBD1 matches at 7 bases. Germline V CDR1 and CDR2: MNHNS, SASEGT. The CDR3 runs 12 residues. V dropped 8 bases and J dropped 5; count of bases not matched to a gene: 5. The CDR3 region has the DNA TGTGCCAGCCGACAGGGTTTCGAGACCCAGTACTTC. The encoded protein is CASRQGFETQYF.

This clonotype showed up many times. This chain uses TRBV6-1 with TRBJ2-1; D uncertain. V lost 6 bases, J lost 7 bases, and 10 bases lay in between. The germline V gene has CDR1 MNHNS and CDR2 SASEGT. The CDR3 runs to 12 residues. This CDR3 reads CASSSLRNEQFF. In nucleotides, the CDR3 is TGTGCCAGCAGCTCTCTTCGGAATGAGCAGTTCTTC.

This clonotype was recorded at least ten times. This chain uses TRBV29-1 with TRBJ1-3, with a possible D match to TRBD1 (6 bases). The CDR3 has 15 residues. Trimming took off 6 bases at V and 3 bases at J, with 18 bases between the two ends. Germline lookup yields CDR1 SQVTM and CDR2 ANQGSEA. CDR3 sequence: CSVAETGIVGNTIYF. The CDR3 DNA is TGCAGCGTCGCCGAAACAGGGATCGTTGGAAACACCATATATTTT.